Included here is one T cell receptor beta chain sequence, with context. The sample comes from a study of T cell repertoires in cytomegalovirus infection. TCRdb re-called the reads with MiXCR, one entry per CDR3 protein. The repertoire holds almost 550,000 distinct CDR3 sequences, approximately 16% seen once, with 24% in the top ten. The germline gives CDR1 LGHNA, CDR2 YNFKEQ. The J segment lost 4 bases and the V segment lost 0 bases, leaving 2 bases of the junction unmatched. The CDR3 is 15 amino acids. The gene calls are TRBV4-2 and TRBJ2-5; TRBD1 agrees at 10 bases. The sequencing input was CD8+ T cells from PBMCs. The TCR originated in a human donor in good health (CMV status not recorded). Some clones in this sample may be carry-over from other donors' samples. CDR3: CASSQDRTGGETQYF. The DNA of the CDR3 is TGTGCCAGCAGCCAAGATCGGACAGGGGGAGAGACCCAGTACTTC.